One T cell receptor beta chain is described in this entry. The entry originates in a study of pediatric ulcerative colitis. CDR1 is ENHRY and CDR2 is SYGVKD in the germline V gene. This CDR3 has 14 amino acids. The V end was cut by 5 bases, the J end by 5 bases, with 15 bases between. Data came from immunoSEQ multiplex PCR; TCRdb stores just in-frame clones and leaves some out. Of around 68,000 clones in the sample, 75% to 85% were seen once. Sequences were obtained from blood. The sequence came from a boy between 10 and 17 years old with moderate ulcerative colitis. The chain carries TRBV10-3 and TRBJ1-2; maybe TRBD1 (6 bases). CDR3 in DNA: TGTGCCATCAGTTCCGGGGGGGGGCTGTATGGCTACACCTTC. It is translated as CAISSGGGLYGYTF.